This T cell receptor (beta chain) came from a study of blood T cell repertoires in COVID-19. The method was immunoSEQ multiplex PCR; TCRdb's version includes in-frame clones alone and lacks a portion of them. The table shows 400,000 to 450,000 clones, with 80% to 90% occurring only once. The V and J ends lost 6 bases and 8 bases respectively, with 11 bases between them. Germline CDR1 ENHRY, CDR2 SYGVKD. This CDR3 is built from 12 residues. Sequencing was performed on peripheral blood. The TCR was taken from a woman aged 25 to 39 with active or convalescent COVID-19. The chain recombines TRBV10-3 with TRBJ2-1, with a weak D call TRBD2 (5 bases). The CDR3 DNA reads TGTGCCATCAGAGGGTTCGGGGATGAGCAGTTCTTC. It is translated as CAIRGFGDEQFF.